One and the same sample provided the 5 T cell receptor beta chains below, sequenced in a study of cytomegalovirus exposure and HLA in healthy donors. Primers included in the PCR were 60 Vbeta and 13 Jbeta primers. Repertoires were generated with immunoSEQ multiplex PCR, while TCRdb's copy carries only in-frame clones and drops some. The table has about 70,000 clones, 74% seen once; the top ten hold about an eighth. The sample taken for sequencing was PBMCs. Receptor source: a human donor in good health.

V gene TRBV9 combines with J gene TRBJ2-7; 7 bases map to TRBD1. The CDR3 loop spans 15 amino acids. With V trimmed by 0 bases and J by 3 bases, 6 bases remained unmatched. Germline CDR1 and CDR2: SGDLS and YYNGEE. The CDR3 nucleotides are TGTGCCAGCAGCGTAGAAGGGGGCGAAGGCTACGAGCAGTACTTC. Translating it yields CASSVEGGEGYEQYF.

This clone was counted only a few times. The V call is TRBV9, the J call TRBJ2-7; a possible D gene is TRBD2 (7 bases). Germline lookup yields CDR1 SGDLS and CDR2 YYNGEE. V gave up 4 bases and J gave up 6 bases, with 20 bases separating them. This CDR3 is 15 amino acids long. CDR3 bases: TGTGCCAGCAGCAGGGGGGGGGAGTGGGGCCTCGAGCAGTACTTC. This encodes CASSRGGEWGLEQYF.

The chain carries TRBV7-9 and TRBJ1-4, with D possibly matching TRBD1 (6 bases). Germline V lookup: CDR1 SEHNR, CDR2 FQNEAQ (reference sequence). CDR3 length equals 18 residues. Trimming pared 0 bases from V and 0 bases from J, leaving 14 bases between. CDR3 nucleotide sequence: TGTGCCAGCAGCTTAGCAGGCGGCCAGGGGTCAACTAATGAAAAACTGTTTTTT. Its protein product is CASSLAGGQGSTNEKLFF. The whole variable domain, remainder taken from reference TRBV7-9 and TRBJ1-4, is DTGVSQNPRHKITKRGQNVTFRCDPISEHNRLYWYRQTLGQGPEFLTYFQNEAQLEKSRLLSDRFSAERPKGSFSTLEIQRTEQGDSAMYLCASSLAGGQGSTNEKLFFGSGTQLSVL.

The rearrangement links TRBV4-1 to TRBJ2-5, with no clear D. The V and J ends lost 4 bases and 5 bases respectively, with 17 bases between them. Germline V lookup: CDR1 MGHRA, CDR2 YSYEKL. The CDR3 has 15 amino acids. The CDR3 region is CASSPEAGSRETQYF. In nucleotides, the CDR3 is TGCGCCAGCAGCCCAGAGGCTGGAAGCAGGGAGACCCAGTACTTC.

The chain employs TRBV6-1 and TRBJ1-1; possibly TRBD1 for D (6 bases). The length of the CDR3 is 14 residues. V was trimmed by 2 bases and J by 4 bases, leaving 11 bases between them. Germline CDR1 MNHNS, CDR2 SASEGT. The CDR3: CASSERGYSTEAFF. CDR3 nucleotides: TGTGCCAGCAGTGAAAGGGGGTACTCCACTGAAGCTTTCTTT.